One sample yielded the 22 T cell receptor beta chains listed below, sequenced in a study of tumor-infiltrating lymphocytes in primary liver carcinoma (dated by TCRdb to the late 2010s). TCRdb lists the instrument as Illumina HiSeq 2500. TCRbeta-specific cDNA was reverse-transcribed from 500 ng total RNA using a constant-region primer and ProtoScript II reverse transcriptase. The TCRbeta libraries were prepared through three rounds of nested multiplex PCR following a slightly modified ARM-PCR procedure. Multiplex TRBV1-TRBV30 forward primers and a Cbeta reverse primer were used in the first two PCR rounds, each of which was run for 10 cycles. TCRdb redid the processing of the public reads, applying fastp at Q25 and MiXCR, and retained in-frame beta chains. Under each unique CDR3 protein, matching rows form one entry showing the most common genes and DNA. Present in this sample are some 120,000 distinct CDR3 sequences, 50% to 65% of which were seen just once. The ten largest clones take up around 8.5% of the sample.

Total RNA and DNA were co-extracted without cell sorting from around 20-30 mg of bulk tissue using the AllPrep DNA/RNA mini kit. The sample consisted of liver tumor tissue from sampling region 1. What the cell subset or site label conveys for this sample: tumor region T1, superior pole. The receptors were sampled from an older woman with primary liver carcinoma and hepatitis B virus infection.

This clonotype came up many times. A read error may produce the germline difference seen at one junction end. The rearrangement links TRBV12-3 or TRBV12-4 to TRBJ2-1, with D perhaps TRBD1 or TRBD2 (5 bases each). The CDR3 extends over 13 amino acids. Here the CDR3 reads CASSPRIQGEVLF. The CDR3 coding sequence is TGTGCCAGCAGTCCCCGGATCCAGGGAGAGGTTCTCTTC.

Comments on this clonotype: Germline and junction disagree at one end, which may indicate a read error. The genes are TRBV5-4 and TRBJ2-1; D may correspond to TRBD1 or TRBD2 (6 bases each). Germline V gene lookup returns CDR1 SGHNT and CDR2 YYREEE (reference sequence). The CDR3 is 17 amino acids. DNA of the CDR3: TGTGCCAGCCGCTTGCTGTTAGGGGGAGGAACCTACAATGAGCAGTTCTTC. Protein sequence: CASRLLLGGGTYNEQFF.

A note on this clonotype: This is likely a read error, given that the CDR3 carries no conserved phenylalanine or tryptophan at its end. V gene TRBV11-3 combines with J gene TRBJ2-7; 10 positions match TRBD1. The V gene end was trimmed by 5 bases and the J gene end by 6 bases; junction bases not matched to a gene: 10. Germline CDR1 and CDR2: SGHNT and YENEEA. This CDR3 has 15 amino acids. The CDR3: CASSPGTGVNCEQYS. Here the CDR3 DNA reads TGTGCCAGCAGCCCCGGGACAGGGGTCAACTGCGAGCAGTACTCC.

Ten or more counts support this clonotype. The chain couples TRBV14 to TRBJ2-3; D gene unclear. V dropped 2 bases and J dropped 0 bases, with 6 bases sitting between them. The CDR3 contains 14 residues. Germline-derived CDR1 and CDR2 are SGHDN and FVKESK. The CDR3, as DNA: TGTGCCAGCAGCCAAAACCCGAGCACAGATACGCAGTATTTT. As protein: CASSQNPSTDTQYF.

With regard to this clonotype: Germline and junction disagree at one end, which may indicate a read error. The V and J genes are TRBV5-1 and TRBJ2-3; maybe TRBD2 (6 bases). This CDR3 has 14 residues. CDR1 SGHRS and CDR2 YFSETQ come from the germline V gene. Here the CDR3 DNA reads TGCGCCAGCAACCCGGCGGGGCGCACAGATACGCTGTATTTT. Residues: CASNPAGRTDTLYF.

Ten or more counts support this clonotype. The rearrangement joins TRBV6-1 to TRBJ1-1, with D unresolved. V gave up 6 bases and J gave up 6 bases, with 17 bases separating them. This CDR3 is 14 amino acids long. Germline-derived CDR1 and CDR2 are MNHNS and SASEGT. The CDR3 sequence: CASRGTLWYAEAFF. As DNA, the CDR3 is TGTGCCAGCAGGGGTACTCTATGGTACGCTGAAGCTTTCTTT.

Details on this clonotype: A much larger clone differs from this one at a single base, so this may be a read error. V gene TRBV6-5 combines with J gene TRBJ1-1; 10 nucleotides align to TRBD1. Trimming at V came to 11 bases and at J to 7 bases, leaving 4 bases not matched to a gene. Germline values: CDR1 MNHEY, CDR2 SVGAGI. This CDR3 spans 11 amino acids. The CDR3 sequence: CACGQGGEAFF. The CDR3 coding sequence is TGTGCCTGCGGACAGGGGGGTGAAGCTTTCTTT.

This clonotype came up a few times. The chain carries TRBV28 and TRBJ1-1; maybe TRBD1 (5 bases). The ends were cut back, 2 bases at V and 4 bases at J, with 17 bases in the middle. The CDR3 is made up of 16 amino acids. Germline values: CDR1 MDHEN, CDR2 SYDVKM. The CDR3 sequence is CASSLGAGAWSTEAFF. CDR3 nucleotide sequence: TGTGCCAGCAGTTTAGGGGCAGGAGCCTGGAGCACTGAAGCTTTCTTT.

Notes on this clonotype: This may be a read error: a much more frequent sequence differs by one nucleotide. This chain connects TRBV6-1 to TRBJ2-3; TRBD2 is a possible D gene (6 bases). The CDR3 loop spans 12 amino acids. CDR1 MNHNS and CDR2 SASEGT come from the germline V gene. CDR3 in amino acids: CAGSAEGDTQYF. The CDR3 coding sequence is TGTGCCGGCAGTGCGGAGGGAGATACGCAGTATTTT.

The V gene is TRBV1, the J gene TRBJ1-1; no DNA check was done on the table's D call, TRBD1. TRBV1 is noted as a pseudogene. The CDR3 length is 15 residues. The CDR3 DNA is TGCATCAGCAGTCAATCCCTTCAGGGGACCACTGAAGCTTTCTTT. Translated, it gives CISSQSLQGTTEAFF.

As to this clonotype: One end of the junction varies from germline; a read error may be responsible. CDR3 sequence reads: CVSSSGDNQPQHF. The CDR3 DNA reads as TGTGTCAGCAGCTCAGGGGACAATCAGCCCCAGCATTTT. The V call is TRBV11-2, the J call TRBJ1-5; a weak D match, TRBD1 (6 bases). Germline CDR1 reads SGHAT; CDR2 reads FQNNGV. The CDR3 runs to 13 residues.

This clonotype was seen repeatedly, ten times or more. The chain recombines TRBV4-1 with TRBJ1-5; no clear D gene. The CDR3 loop spans 17 amino acids. In germline, CDR1 is MGHRA, CDR2 YSYEKL. V lost 0 bases and J 4 bases, leaving 16 bases between the germline ends. The CDR3 bases are TGCGCCAGCAGCCAAGATGGGTCCGGGAGAGGTAATCAGCCCCAGCATTTT. As protein: CASSQDGSGRGNQPQHF.

This clonotype was seen a handful of times. This may be a read error: a much more frequent sequence differs by one nucleotide. DNA of the CDR3: TGCAACGTCGGACTAGCGGGAAGGGAGTTCTTC. This translates into CNVGLAGREFF. This chain uses TRBV29-1 with TRBJ2-1, with 12 bases matching TRBD2. The CDR3 contains 11 residues. Per the germline V gene, CDR1 is SQVTM and CDR2 is ANQGSEA.

This clonotype was counted only a few times. This chain joins TRBV7-9 and TRBJ2-7, with 11 bases aligning to TRBD2. With V trimmed by 5 bases and J by 3 bases, 3 bases remained unmatched. The CDR3 spans 14 residues. Germline V lookup: CDR1 SEHNR, CDR2 FQNEAQ (reference sequence). DNA of the CDR3: TGTGCCAGCAGCACAGGGACTAGCGGCTACGAGCAGTACTTC. It is translated as CASSTGTSGYEQYF. The complete variable domain, with remaining parts taken from reference TRBV7-9 and TRBJ2-7, reads DTGVSQNPRHKITKRGQNVTFRCDPISEHNRLYWYRQTLGQGPEFLTYFQNEAQLEKSRLLSDRFSAERPKGSFSTLEIQRTEQGDSAMYLCASSTGTSGYEQYFGPGTRLTVT.

The chain has TRBV28 and TRBJ2-3; 11 positions agree with TRBD2. The CDR3 is made up of 16 amino acids. Trimming at V came to 8 bases and at J to 2 bases, leaving 9 bases not matched to a gene. Germline V gene sequence: CDR1 MDHEN, CDR2 SYDVKM. This CDR3 reads CASGRLAGLDTDTQYF. CDR3 in DNA: TGTGCCAGCGGTAGACTAGCGGGGCTTGACACAGATACGCAGTATTTT.

About this clonotype itself: One end of the junction fails to match germline, which may point to a read error. This sequence joins TRBV5-1 and TRBJ2-1, with 7 bases lining up with TRBD2. Germline-derived CDR1 and CDR2 are SGHRS and YFSETQ. The CDR3 has 17 amino acids. CDR3 nucleotide sequence: TGCGTCAGCAGCTTGAAGCTACTAGCGCTTAACTACAATGAGCAGTTCTTC. Its translation is CVSSLKLLALNYNEQFF.

The J gene is TRBJ1-6, the V gene TRBV14, with D perhaps TRBD1 (6 bases). Germline CDR1 and CDR2: SGHDN and FVKESK. Trimming stripped 4 bases from V and 7 bases from J, with 17 bases between. This CDR3 contains 16 residues. This chain's CDR3 is CASSLFGTSRNSPLHF. The CDR3 DNA reads as TGTGCCAGCAGCCTCTTCGGGACATCGAGGAATTCACCCCTCCACTTT.

CDR3 bases: TGTGCCAGCAGCCGCTTCGGACTAGCCGAAGAGCAGTACTTC. Its protein product is CASSRFGLAEEQYF. The gene calls are TRBV11-3 and TRBJ2-7; 8 bases match TRBD2. The CDR3 is made up of 14 amino acids. The germline V gene encodes CDR1 SGHNT and CDR2 YENEEA. J lost 7 bases, V lost 5 bases, and 10 bases had no gene match.

This clonotype was recorded a few times. V and J are TRBV10-3 and TRBJ1-5; no definite D call. Germline V gene lookup returns CDR1 ENHRY and CDR2 SYGVKD. The CDR3 has 16 residues. The ends were cut back, 3 bases at V and 0 bases at J, with 12 bases in the middle. The CDR3 region has the DNA TGTGCCATCAGTGACGGCCTTATGGATAGCAATCAGCCCCAGCATTTT. Residues: CAISDGLMDSNQPQHF.

In this sample, this clonotype turned up once. The V call is TRBV7-3, the J call TRBJ2-1; TRBD2 agrees at 11 bases. V dropped 3 bases and J dropped 7; count of bases not matched to a gene: 5. The CDR3 spans 15 residues. Per the germline V gene, CDR1 is SGHTA and CDR2 is FQGTGA. In nucleotides, the CDR3 is TGTGCCAGCAGCTTTAGCGGGGGGGCCTTAAATGAGCAGTTCTTC. Amino acid sequence: CASSFSGGALNEQFF.

With regard to this clonotype: At one end the junction does not follow the germline gene, possibly because of a read error. This chain connects TRBV11-3 to TRBJ2-1, with 11 bases matching TRBD2. Germline V CDR1 and CDR2: SGHNT, YENEEA. This CDR3 has 15 residues. This CDR3 reads CASSRTSGSVNGQFF. DNA of the CDR3: TGTGCCAGCAGCCGTACTAGCGGGAGTGTGAATGGGCAGTTCTTC.

As concerns this clonotype: Just one base apart from a much larger clone, this may be a read error. DNA of the CDR3: TGTGCCAGCAGCTCCGCCCGGGACAGGGTGTCAGGGGCTTTCTTT. Amino acids: CASSSARDRVSGAFF. The chain carries TRBV6-5 and TRBJ1-1; 9 positions match TRBD1. The CDR3 has 15 amino acids. The germline V gene encodes CDR1 MNHEY and CDR2 SVGAGI. V lost 6 bases to trimming and J lost 11 bases; unmatched junction nucleotides: 16.